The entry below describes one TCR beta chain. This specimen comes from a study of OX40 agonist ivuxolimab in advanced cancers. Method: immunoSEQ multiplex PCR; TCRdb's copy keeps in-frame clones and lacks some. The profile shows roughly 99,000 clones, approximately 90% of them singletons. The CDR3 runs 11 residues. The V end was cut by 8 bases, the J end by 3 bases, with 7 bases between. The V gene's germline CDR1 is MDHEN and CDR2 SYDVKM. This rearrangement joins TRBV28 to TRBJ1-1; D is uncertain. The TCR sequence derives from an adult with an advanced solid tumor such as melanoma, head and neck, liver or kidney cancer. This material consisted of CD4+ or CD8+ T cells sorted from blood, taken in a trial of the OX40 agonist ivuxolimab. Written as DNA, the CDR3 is TGTGCCAGCCTCAGGTACACTGAAGCTTTCTTT. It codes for CASLRYTEAFF.